This TCR beta chain was profiled in a study of blood T cell repertoires in COVID-19 (TCRdb year 2020). About the investigation overall: Samples covering the acute and convalescent phases of COVID-19 were provided by collaborators in the United States, Italy and Spain. Where available, HLA class I and class II types were taken from metadata supplied by the sample provider and were not determined by assay-based typing. The material from the prospective study consisted of cDNA or gDNA derived from T cells, B-cell-depleted T cells, or PBMCs. Sample metadata almost always included a de-identified subject ID, COVID-19 status, age in years and sex. The repertoires were made available in a free public database intended to serve as a resource for research on the immune response to SARS-CoV-2. Deeply sampled blood TCRbeta repertoires from subjects exposed to, actively infected with, or recovered from COVID-19 were included in the dataset. Samples were obtained from the ongoing ImmuneRACE study (first 160 participants) and from over 1,000 subjects provided by 6 global collaborators. What the authors observed across the whole study: Clinical and demographic metadata were provided uncurated, with the amount varying by source and participant.

TCRbeta CDR3 regions were amplified from genomic DNA by means of the immunoSEQ Assay, a bias-controlled multiplex PCR. The original methods were these. The number of nucleated cells in each sample was estimated by amplification of reference gene primers within the assay. To quantify the absolute abundance of each unique TCRbeta CDR3 rearrangement, sequence reads were collapsed and filtered. For each sample, productive Simpson clonality was calculated as the square root of Simpson's diversity index across productive rearrangements. Not all clones reach the TCRdb copy of this immuneACCESS table, which keeps in-frame sequences only. Checked studies attribute under half of the gap to unresolved V genes and leave the rest unexplained. Clone size and V and J calls were adopted from that table, with D and trimming inferred from the DNA. This sample has about 120,000 clones in its table, and around 89% of those were observed once. The ten largest clones represent roughly 19% of the sample.

Whole blood was collected in K2EDTA tubes by collaborating institutions according to the institutions' own protocols. Collaborator samples were shipped for TCRbeta analysis as frozen whole blood, isolated PBMCs, or DNA extracted from either sample type. Taken from cysteine to phenylalanine, the CDR3 has 11 residues. The sequence is cut down to CDR3 DNA, 33 bases in frame from base 1. From a lookup of the germline V gene (reference sequence), CDR1 and CDR2 are LGHDT and YNNKEL. Trimming costs V 4 bases and J 12 bases, and their ends lie 13 bases apart. Remarks on this clone: Which antigen it targets is not known. The record has no base qualities; no much larger clone is one base away.

The sequence is built from TRBV3-1 (or the pseudogene TRBV3-2) and TRBJ2-7; the D region possibly corresponds to TRBD1 (6 bases align). The source is a human donor with acute or convalescent COVID-19. The donor label of this sample is uncertain. Sequencing was done on a sample of peripheral blood. The sequence in DNA is TGTGCCAGCAGCCGGCCCCCACAGGGGTACTTC. It translates to CASSRPPQGYF.